The entry below describes one TCR beta chain. There are a few counts of this clonotype. What antigen it recognizes has not been identified. One end of the junction is discordant with germline, which a read error may explain. The data are from a study of T cell repertoires in cytomegalovirus infection (dated by TCRdb to between 2018 and 2021). Context from the whole study: Donor HLA type was relevant to the analysis, as public TCR beta signatures indicated carriage of CMV infection together with the matching HLA type. The paper as a whole reports these results and caveats: In the ex vivo response, HLA-C-restricted CMV-specific TCR beta clonotypes were dominant, and in two of eight donors the single most frequent clonotype came from this HLA-C-restricted group. In both this cohort and an independent cohort of 300 to 450 donors, the cumulative frequency of public TCR beta family members distinguished carriers of CMV infection plus the relevant HLA type.

The sequencing machine was an Illumina HiSeq 1500. TCRdb reran the public reads through fastp at Q25 and MiXCR, keeping productive beta chains. Each CDR3 protein appears once, grouped with its most common genes and DNA. Present in this sample are about 230,000 distinct CDR3 sequences, under 25% of which were seen just once. The top ten clonotypes cover 15% to 20% of the sample. Sequencing input: CD8+ T cells from PBMCs. This receptor was taken from a human donor in good health (CMV status not recorded). Some clones in this sample may be carry-over from other donors' samples.

CDR3 sequence: CSAGEGFSNYGYTF. The nucleotide sequence is TGCAGTGCTGGAGAGGGCTTTTCTAACTATGGCTACACCTTC. The rearranged segments are TRBV20-1 and TRBJ1-2; no D gene is confidently identified. The CDR3 contains 14 residues, cysteine and phenylalanine counted. This entry keeps only the CDR3 DNA: 42 bases, framed from base 1. Reading the germline V gene (reference sequence) gives CDR1 DFQATT and CDR2 SNEGSKA.